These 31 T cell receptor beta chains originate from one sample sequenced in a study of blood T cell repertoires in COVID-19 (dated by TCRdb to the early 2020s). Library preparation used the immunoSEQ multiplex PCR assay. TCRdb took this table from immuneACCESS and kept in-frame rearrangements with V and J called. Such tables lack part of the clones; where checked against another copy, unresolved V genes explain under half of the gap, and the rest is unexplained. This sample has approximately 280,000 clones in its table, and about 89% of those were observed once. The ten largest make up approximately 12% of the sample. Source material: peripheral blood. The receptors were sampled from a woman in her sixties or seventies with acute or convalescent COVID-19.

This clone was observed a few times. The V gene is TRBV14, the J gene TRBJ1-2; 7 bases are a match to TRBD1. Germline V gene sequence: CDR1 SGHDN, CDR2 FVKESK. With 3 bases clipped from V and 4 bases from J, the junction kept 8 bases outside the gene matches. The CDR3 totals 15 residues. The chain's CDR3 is CASSQLQGSSYGYTF. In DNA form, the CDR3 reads TGTGCCAGCAGCCAGCTACAGGGGTCGAGCTATGGCTACACCTTC.

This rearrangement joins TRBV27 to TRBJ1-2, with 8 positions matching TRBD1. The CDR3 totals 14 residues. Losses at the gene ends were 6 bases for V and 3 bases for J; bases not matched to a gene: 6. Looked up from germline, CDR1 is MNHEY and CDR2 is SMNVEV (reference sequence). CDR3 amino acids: CASSPQGVDYGYTF. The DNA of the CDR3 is TGTGCCAGCAGCCCACAGGGGGTGGACTATGGCTACACCTTC.

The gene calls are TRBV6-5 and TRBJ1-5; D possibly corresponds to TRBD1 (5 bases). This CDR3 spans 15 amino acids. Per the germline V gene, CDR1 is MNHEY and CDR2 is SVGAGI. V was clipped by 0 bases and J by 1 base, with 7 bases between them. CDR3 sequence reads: CASSYSRQSNQPQHF. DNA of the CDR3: TGTGCCAGCAGTTACTCGAGACAGAGCAATCAGCCCCAGCATTTT.

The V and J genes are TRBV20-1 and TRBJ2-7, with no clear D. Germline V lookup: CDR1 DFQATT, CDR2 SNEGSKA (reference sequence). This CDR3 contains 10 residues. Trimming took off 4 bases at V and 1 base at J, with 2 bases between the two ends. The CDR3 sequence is CSATSYEQYF. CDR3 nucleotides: TGCAGTGCTACTTCCTACGAGCAGTACTTC.

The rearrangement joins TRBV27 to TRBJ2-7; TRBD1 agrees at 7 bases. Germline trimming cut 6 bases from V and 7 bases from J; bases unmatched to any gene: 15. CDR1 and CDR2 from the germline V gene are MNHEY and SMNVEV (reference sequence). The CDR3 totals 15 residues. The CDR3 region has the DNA TGTGCCAGCAGATCCTGGGACAGAAGTCCCTCGGAGCAGTACTTC. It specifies CASRSWDRSPSEQYF.

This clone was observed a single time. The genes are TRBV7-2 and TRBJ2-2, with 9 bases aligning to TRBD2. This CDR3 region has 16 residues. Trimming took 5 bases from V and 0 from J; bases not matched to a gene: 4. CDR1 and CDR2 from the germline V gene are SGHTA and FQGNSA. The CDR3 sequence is CASSHRLAANTGELFF. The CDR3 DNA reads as TGTGCCAGCAGCCACCGACTAGCGGCGAACACCGGGGAGCTGTTTTTT.

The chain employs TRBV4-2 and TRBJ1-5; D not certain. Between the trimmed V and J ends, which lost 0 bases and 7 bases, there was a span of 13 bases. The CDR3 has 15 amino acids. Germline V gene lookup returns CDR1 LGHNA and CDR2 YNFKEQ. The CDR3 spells CASSQEVGNGQPQHF. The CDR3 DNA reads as TGTGCCAGCAGCCAAGAGGTGGGCAACGGCCAGCCCCAGCATTTT.

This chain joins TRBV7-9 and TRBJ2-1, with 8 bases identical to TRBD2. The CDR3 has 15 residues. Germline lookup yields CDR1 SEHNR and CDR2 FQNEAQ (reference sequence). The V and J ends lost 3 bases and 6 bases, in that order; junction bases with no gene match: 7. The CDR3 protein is CASSLGTGRANEQFF. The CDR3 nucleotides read TGTGCCAGCAGCTTGGGAACCGGGAGGGCCAATGAGCAGTTCTTC.

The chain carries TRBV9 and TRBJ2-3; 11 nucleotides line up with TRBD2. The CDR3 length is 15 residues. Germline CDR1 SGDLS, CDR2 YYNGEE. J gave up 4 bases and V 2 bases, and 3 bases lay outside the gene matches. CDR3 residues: CASSVSSGGSDTQYF. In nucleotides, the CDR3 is TGTGCCAGCAGCGTCTCTAGCGGGGGGTCAGATACGCAGTATTTT.

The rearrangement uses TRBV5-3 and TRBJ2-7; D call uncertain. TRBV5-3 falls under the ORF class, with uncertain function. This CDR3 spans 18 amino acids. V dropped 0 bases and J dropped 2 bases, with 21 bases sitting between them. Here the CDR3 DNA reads TGTGCCAGAAGCTTGGTTCGCAGGCCCTGGTCAAGAGCCTACGAGCAGTACTTC. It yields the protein CARSLVRRPWSRAYEQYF.

As DNA, the CDR3 is TGCGCCAGCAGTCCAACTTCTCGGACAGGGGGGAACACTGAAGCTTTCTTT. This gives the protein CASSPTSRTGGNTEAFF. The chain links TRBV4-1 to TRBJ1-1, with 10 nucleotides matching TRBD1. V lost 6 bases and J lost 1; bases outside the gene matches: 11. CDR1 and CDR2 (germline): MGHRA, YSYEKL. This CDR3 is built from 17 residues.

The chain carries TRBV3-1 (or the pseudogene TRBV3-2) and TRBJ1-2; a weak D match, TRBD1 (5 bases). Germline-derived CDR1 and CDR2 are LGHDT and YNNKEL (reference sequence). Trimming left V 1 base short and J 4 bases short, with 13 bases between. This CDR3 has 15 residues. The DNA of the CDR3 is TGTGCCAGCAGCCAAGGGGAGGGGCGCTTCTATGGCTACACCTTC. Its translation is CASSQGEGRFYGYTF.

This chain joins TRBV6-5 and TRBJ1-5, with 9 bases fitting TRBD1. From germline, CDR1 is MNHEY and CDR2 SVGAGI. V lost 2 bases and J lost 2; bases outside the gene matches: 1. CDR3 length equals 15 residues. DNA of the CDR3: TGTGCCAGCAGTTACAGGACAGGGGGCAATCAGCCCCAGCATTTT. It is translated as CASSYRTGGNQPQHF.

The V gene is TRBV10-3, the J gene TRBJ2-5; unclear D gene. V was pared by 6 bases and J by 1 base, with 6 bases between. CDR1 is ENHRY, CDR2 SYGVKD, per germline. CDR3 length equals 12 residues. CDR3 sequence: CAISPGQETQYF. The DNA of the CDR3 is TGTGCCATCAGCCCGGGCCAAGAGACCCAGTACTTC.

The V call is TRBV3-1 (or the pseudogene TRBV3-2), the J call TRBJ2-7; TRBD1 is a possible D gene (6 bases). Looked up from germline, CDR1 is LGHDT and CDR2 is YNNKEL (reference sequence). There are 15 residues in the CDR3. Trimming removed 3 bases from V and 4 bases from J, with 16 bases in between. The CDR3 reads CASSQRQARVYEQYF. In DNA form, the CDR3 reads TGTGCCAGCAGCCAGAGACAGGCCCGTGTGTACGAGCAGTACTTC.

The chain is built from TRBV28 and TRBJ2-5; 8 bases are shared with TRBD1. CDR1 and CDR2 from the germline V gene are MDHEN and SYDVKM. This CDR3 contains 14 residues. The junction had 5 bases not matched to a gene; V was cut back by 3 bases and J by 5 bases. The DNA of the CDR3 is TGTGCCAGCAGTTTGGACAGGGTTCAGGAGACCCAGTACTTC. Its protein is CASSLDRVQETQYF.

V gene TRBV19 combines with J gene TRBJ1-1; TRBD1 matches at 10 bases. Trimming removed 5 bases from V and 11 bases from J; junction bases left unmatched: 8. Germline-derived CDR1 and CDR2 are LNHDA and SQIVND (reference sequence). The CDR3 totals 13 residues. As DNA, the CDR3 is TGTGCCAGTAGTGAGGACAGGGGGGGTCGCGCTTTCTTT. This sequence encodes CASSEDRGGRAFF.

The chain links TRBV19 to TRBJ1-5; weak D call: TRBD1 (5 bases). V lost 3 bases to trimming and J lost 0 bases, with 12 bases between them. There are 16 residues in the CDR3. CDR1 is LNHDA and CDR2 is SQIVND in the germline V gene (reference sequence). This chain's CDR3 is CASSIHPTDSNQPQHF. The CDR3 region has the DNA TGTGCCAGTAGTATCCATCCGACAGATAGCAATCAGCCCCAGCATTTT.

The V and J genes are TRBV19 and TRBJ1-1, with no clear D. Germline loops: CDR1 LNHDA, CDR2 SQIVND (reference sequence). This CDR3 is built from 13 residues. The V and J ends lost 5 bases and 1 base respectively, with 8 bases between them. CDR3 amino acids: CASSWLANTEAFF. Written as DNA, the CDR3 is TGTGCCAGTAGTTGGCTGGCGAACACTGAAGCTTTCTTT.

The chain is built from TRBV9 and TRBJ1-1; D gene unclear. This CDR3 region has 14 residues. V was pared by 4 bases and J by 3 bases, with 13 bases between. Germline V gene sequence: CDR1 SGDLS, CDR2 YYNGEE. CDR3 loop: CASSPHSGYTEAFF. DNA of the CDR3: TGTGCCAGCAGCCCACACTCAGGATACACTGAAGCTTTCTTT.

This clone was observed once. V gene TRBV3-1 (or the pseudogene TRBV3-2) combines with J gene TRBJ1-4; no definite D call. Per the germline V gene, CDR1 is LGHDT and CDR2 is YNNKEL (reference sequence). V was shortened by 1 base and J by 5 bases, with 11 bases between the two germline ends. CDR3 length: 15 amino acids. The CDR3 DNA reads TGTGCCAGCAGCCAAGCTCAGCAGGCAAATGAAAAACTGTTTTTT. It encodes CASSQAQQANEKLFF.

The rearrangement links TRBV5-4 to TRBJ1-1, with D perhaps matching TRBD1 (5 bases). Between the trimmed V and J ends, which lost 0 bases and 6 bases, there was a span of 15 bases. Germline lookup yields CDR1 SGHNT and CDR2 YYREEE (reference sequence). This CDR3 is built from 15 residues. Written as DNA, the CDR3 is TGTGCCAGCAGCTTGGGTGGACCGGGGGACTCTGAAGCTTTCTTT. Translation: CASSLGGPGDSEAFF.

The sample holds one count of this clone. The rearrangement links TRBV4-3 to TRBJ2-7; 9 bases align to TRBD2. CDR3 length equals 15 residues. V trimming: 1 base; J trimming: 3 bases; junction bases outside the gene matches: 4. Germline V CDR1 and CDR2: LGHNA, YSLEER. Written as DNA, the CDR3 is TGCGCCAGCAGCCAAGGTCCTAGCGGGGACTACGAGCAGTACTTC. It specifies CASSQGPSGDYEQYF.

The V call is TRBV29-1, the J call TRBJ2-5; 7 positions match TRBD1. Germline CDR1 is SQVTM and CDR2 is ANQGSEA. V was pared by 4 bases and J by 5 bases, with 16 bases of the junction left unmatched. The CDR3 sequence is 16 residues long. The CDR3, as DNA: TGCAGCGTTGTAGAAGGCCGACAGGGTTTTAGGGAGACCCAGTACTTC. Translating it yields CSVVEGRQGFRETQYF.

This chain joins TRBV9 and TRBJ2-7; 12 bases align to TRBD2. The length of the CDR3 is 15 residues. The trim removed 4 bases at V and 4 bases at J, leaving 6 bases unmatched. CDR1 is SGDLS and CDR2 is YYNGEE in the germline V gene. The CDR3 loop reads CASSSLTSGSYEQYF. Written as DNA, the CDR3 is TGTGCCAGCAGCTCCCTGACTAGCGGGAGTTACGAGCAGTACTTC.

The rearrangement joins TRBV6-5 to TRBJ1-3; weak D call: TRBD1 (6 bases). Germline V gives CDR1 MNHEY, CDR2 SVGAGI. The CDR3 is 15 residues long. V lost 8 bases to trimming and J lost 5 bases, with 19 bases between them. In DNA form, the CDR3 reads TGTGCCAGCGCATATACCGGGGGGCATAGAAACACCATATATTTT. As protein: CASAYTGGHRNTIYF.

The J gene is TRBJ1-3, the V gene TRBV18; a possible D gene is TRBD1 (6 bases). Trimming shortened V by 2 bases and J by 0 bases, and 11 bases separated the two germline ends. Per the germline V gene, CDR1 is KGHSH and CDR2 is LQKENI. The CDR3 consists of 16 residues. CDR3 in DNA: TGTGCCAGCTCACCAGGGGGCTCGAGCTCTGGAAACACCATATATTTT. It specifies CASSPGGSSSGNTIYF. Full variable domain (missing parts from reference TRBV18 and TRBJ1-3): NAGVMQNPRHLVRRRGQEARLRCSPMKGHSHVYWYRQLPEEGLKFMVYLQKENIIDESGMPKERFSAEFPKEGPSILRIQQVVRGDSAAYFCASSPGGSSSGNTIYFGEGSWLTVV.

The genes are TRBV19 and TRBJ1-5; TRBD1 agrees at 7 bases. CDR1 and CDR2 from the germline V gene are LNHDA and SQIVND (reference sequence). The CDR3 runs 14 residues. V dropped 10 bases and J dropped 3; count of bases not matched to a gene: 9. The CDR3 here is CATSTDRNNQPQHF. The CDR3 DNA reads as TGTGCCACTTCTACGGACAGGAACAATCAGCCCCAGCATTTT. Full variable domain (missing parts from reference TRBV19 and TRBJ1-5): DGGITQSPKYLFRKEGQNVTLSCEQNLNHDAMYWYRQDPGQGLRLIYYSQIVNDFQKGDIAEGYSVSREKKESFPLTVTSAQKNPTAFYLCATSTDRNNQPQHFGDGTRLSIL.

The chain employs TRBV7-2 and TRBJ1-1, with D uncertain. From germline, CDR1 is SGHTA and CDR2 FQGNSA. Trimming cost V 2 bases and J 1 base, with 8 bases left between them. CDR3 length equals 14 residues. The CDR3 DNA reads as TGTGCCAGCAGCTTATTTCAGGCGAACACTGAAGCTTTCTTT. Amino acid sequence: CASSLFQANTEAFF. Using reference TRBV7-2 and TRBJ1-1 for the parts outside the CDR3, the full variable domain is GAGVSQSPSNKVTEKGKDVELRCDPISGHTALYWYRQSLGQGLEFLIYFQGNSAPDKSGLPSDRFSAERTGGSVSTLTIQRTQQEDSAVYLCASSLFQANTEAFFGQGTRLTVV.

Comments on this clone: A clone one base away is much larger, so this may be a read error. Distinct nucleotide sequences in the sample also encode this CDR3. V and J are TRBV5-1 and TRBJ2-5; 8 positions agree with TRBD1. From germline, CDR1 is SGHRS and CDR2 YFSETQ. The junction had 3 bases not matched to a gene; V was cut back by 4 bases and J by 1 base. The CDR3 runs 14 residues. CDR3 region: CASSPGQAQETQYF. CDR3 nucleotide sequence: TGCGCCAGCAGCCCGGGACAGGCCCAAGAGACCCAGTACTTC.

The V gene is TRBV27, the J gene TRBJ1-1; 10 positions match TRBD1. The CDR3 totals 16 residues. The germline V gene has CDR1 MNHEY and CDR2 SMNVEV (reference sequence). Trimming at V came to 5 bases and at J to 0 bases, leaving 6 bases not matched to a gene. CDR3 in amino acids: CASSPTTGGLNTEAFF. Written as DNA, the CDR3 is TGTGCCAGCAGTCCGACGACAGGGGGCTTGAACACTGAAGCTTTCTTT.